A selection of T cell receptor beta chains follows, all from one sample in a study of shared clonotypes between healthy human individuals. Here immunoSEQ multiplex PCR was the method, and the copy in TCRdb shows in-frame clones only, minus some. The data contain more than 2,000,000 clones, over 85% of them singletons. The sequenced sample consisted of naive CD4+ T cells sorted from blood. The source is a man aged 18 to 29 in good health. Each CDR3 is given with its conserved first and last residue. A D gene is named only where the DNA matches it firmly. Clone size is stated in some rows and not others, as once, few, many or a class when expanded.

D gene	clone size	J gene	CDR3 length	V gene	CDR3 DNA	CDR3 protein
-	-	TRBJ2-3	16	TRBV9	TGTGCCAGCAGCGGCACCCAAAGTGGTGGGTCAGATACGCAGTATTTT	CASSGTQSGGSDTQYF
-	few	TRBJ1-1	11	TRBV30	TGTGCCTGGAGTCCAGACAGTGAAGCTTTCTTT	CAWSPDSEAFF
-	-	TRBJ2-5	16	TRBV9	TGTGCCAGCAGCGTAGCACCAGGGGCGGGACAAGAGACCCAGTACTTC	CASSVAPGAGQETQYF
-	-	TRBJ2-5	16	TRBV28	TGTGCCAGCAGTTTATCCCCTTGGCGGGGACAAGAGACCCAGTACTTC	CASSLSPWRGQETQYF
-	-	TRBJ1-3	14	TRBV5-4	TGTGCCAGCAGCTTTCTATCCAGGGAGGACACCATATATTTT	CASSFLSREDTIYF
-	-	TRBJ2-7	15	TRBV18	TGTGCCAGCTCACCAAGGCAGGGAGCCTCCTACGAGCAGTACTTC	CASSPRQGASYEQYF
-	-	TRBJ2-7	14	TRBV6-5	TGTGCCAGCAGTTACTCGGAGGGACCCTACGAGCAGTACTTC	CASSYSEGPYEQYF
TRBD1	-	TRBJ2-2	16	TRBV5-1	TGCGCCAGCAGCCCGAGGACAGGGGGGAACACCGGGGAGCTGTTTTTT	CASSPRTGGNTGELFF
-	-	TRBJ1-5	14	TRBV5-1	TGCGCCAGCAGCTTGGCGGGAGGCAATCAGCCCCAGCATTTT	CASSLAGGNQPQHF
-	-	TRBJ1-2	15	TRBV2	TGTGCCAGCGCGGTGGACCGCGGCGTCAACTATGGCTACACCTTC	CASAVDRGVNYGYTF
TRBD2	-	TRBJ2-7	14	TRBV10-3	TGTGCCATCAGTGGGGGCGGGGGCTCCTACGAGCAGTACTTC	CAISGGGGSYEQYF
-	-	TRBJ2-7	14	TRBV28	TGTGCCAGCAGTTCTCAGGGTCCTCCCTACGAGCAGTACTTC	CASSSQGPPYEQYF
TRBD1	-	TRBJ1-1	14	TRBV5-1	TGCGCCAGCAGTCCCGGGACAGGGAACACTGAAGCTTTCTTT	CASSPGTGNTEAFF
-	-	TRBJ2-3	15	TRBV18	TGTGCCAGCTCTTCAATAGGCGGAGGCACAGATACGCAGTATTTT	CASSSIGGGTDTQYF
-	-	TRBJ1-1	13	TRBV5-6	TGTGCCAGCAGCTTAGCGGCAGGGACTGAAGCTTTCTTT	CASSLAAGTEAFF